This T cell receptor beta chain stems from a study of blood T cell repertoires in COVID-19. Overall study: Samples of COVID-19 (acute and convalescent) were obtained from the United States, Italy and Spain. Sources were T cells, B-cell-depleted T cells, or PBMCs; the material itself was cDNA or gDNA.

Generated by immunoSEQ multiplex PCR, the TCRdb table keeps only in-frame clones and is missing some. The sample shows around 65,000 clones, around 77% of them seen only once. Germline CDR1 reads SNHLY; CDR2 reads FYNNEI. The CDR3 has 16 amino acids. V shed 3 bases, J shed 0 bases, and the junction held 6 bases outside the gene matches. The sample was peripheral blood. V and J are TRBV2 and TRBJ1-2; 8 nucleotides align to TRBD1. The receptor's source is a man aged 60 to 69 with acute or convalescent COVID-19. CDR3 in amino acids: CASSDSTGVANYGYTF. The CDR3 DNA follows: TGTGCCAGCAGTGACTCGACAGGGGTGGCTAACTATGGCTACACCTTC.